This T cell receptor (beta chain) came from a study of Graves' ophthalmopathy and Graves' hyperthyroidism. The trim removed 5 bases at V and 6 bases at J, leaving 8 bases unmatched. Germline V gene data show CDR1 as MNHEY and CDR2 as SVGAGI. The CDR3 has 15 amino acids. Study-wide findings and caveats: Most thyroid-expanded clonotypes exceeding 0.001 frequency were also found in blood.

This clonotype occurred many times. Its antigen is undetermined. The study amplified TCR beta CDR3 regions using RNA transcripts. HTBI primers primed a first-round RT-PCR, and a second-round multiplex PCR followed. TCRdb recomputed calls from the multiplex PCR reads with MiXCR, one row per CDR3 protein. The data hold 680,000 or so distinct CDR3 sequences, with 22% observed a single time. The authors defined stable hyperthyroidism as no ophthalmopathy within 18 months of follow-up. The PBMCs used were ones drawn from 10 ml of fresh peripheral blood. The J gene is TRBJ1-1, the V gene TRBV6-5; 11 bases are a match to TRBD1. The clonotype comes from a woman aged 18 to 35 with stable Graves' hyperthyroidism. Some clones in this sample may be carry-over from other donors' samples. What was sequenced was peripheral blood. CDR3 sequence (DNA): TGTGCCAGCAGTACGAAGGACAGGGGGCGGGCTGAAGCTTTCTTT. Amino acids: CASSTKDRGRAEAFF.